These T cell receptor beta chains were read from a single sample in a study of cytomegalovirus exposure and HLA in healthy donors. The assay was immunoSEQ multiplex PCR, and TCRdb's table has in-frame clones only and misses some. This sample has over 150,000 clones, with over 70% found just once. Material for sequencing was PBMCs. The receptors shown here come from a male donor in good health and CMV-seropositive. The CDR3 runs from the conserved cysteine through the conserved F or W. A D gene is named only where the DNA matches it firmly. A clone size is listed for some rows: how often the clone was seen (once, few, many), or a class if it is expanded.

>TRBJ2-5|.|TRBV5-4|.
CASSGPGEWQETQYF
TGTGCCAGCAGCGGACCGGGAGAATGGCAAGAGACCCAGTACTTC
>TRBJ1-5|.|TRBV19|.
CASSIRQSNQPQHF
TGTGCCAGTAGTATACGTCAGTCAAATCAGCCCCAGCATTTT
>TRBJ1-2|.|TRBV19|.
CASSVGHDGYTF
TGTGCCAGTAGTGTTGGACATGATGGCTACACCTTC
>TRBJ2-5|once|TRBV29-1|.
CSGGGGTQETQYF
TGCAGCGGGGGAGGGGGGACGCAAGAGACCCAGTACTTC
>TRBJ2-3|.|TRBV30|.
CAWSDLRGLTDTQYF
TGTGCCTGGAGTGATTTGCGGGGGCTCACAGATACGCAGTATTTT
>TRBJ2-7|.|TRBV28|TRBD1
CASEPHLPTTGPTYEQYF
TGTGCCAGCGAACCCCACCTCCCCACGACAGGGCCTACCTACGAGCAGTACTTC
>TRBJ2-3|.|TRBV6-5|TRBD2
CASSPGLAPATQYF
TGTGCCAGCAGCCCGGGACTAGCCCCAGCTACGCAGTATTTT
>TRBJ1-2|few|TRBV29-1|TRBD1
CSGETGGLDGYTF
TGCAGCGGCGAGACAGGGGGCCTCGATGGCTACACCTTC
>TRBJ2-3|.|TRBV15|.
CATSPVAGLATQYF
TGTGCCACCAGCCCCGTGGCGGGACTTGCTACGCAGTATTTT
>TRBJ2-5|.|TRBV14|.
CASSQGRLETQYF
TGTGCCAGCAGCCAAGGGAGACTGGAGACCCAGTACTTC
>TRBJ2-1|.|TRBV5-1|.
CASSLLREKNEQFF
TGCGCCAGCAGCCTACTGAGAGAGAAAAATGAGCAGTTCTTC
>TRBJ2-1|.|TRBV6-1|.
CASSIAVSSYNEQFF
TGTGCCAGCAGTATAGCGGTAAGCTCCTACAATGAGCAGTTCTTC
>TRBJ1-5|once|TRBV9|.
CASSSEVGPQHF
TGTGCCAGCAGCTCAGAGGTCGGGCCCCAGCATTTT
>TRBJ2-2|.|TRBV6-1|TRBD1
CASRDLTGMTGELFF
TGTGCCAGCAGAGACCTGACAGGGATGACCGGGGAGCTGTTTTTT
>TRBJ1-5|few|TRBV7-3|.
CASSLQGGQPQHF
TGTGCCAGCAGCTTGCAGGGTGGACAGCCCCAGCATTTT
>TRBJ1-1|.|TRBV6-5|.
CASSYSTPGDTEAFF
TGTGCCAGCAGTTACTCTACGCCAGGGGACACTGAAGCTTTCTTT
>TRBJ2-2|.|TRBV6-1|.
CASSERTLGGGELFF
TGTGCCAGCAGTGAGAGGACTTTGGGGGGCGGGGAGCTGTTTTTT
>TRBJ2-7|.|TRBV6-6|.
CASTDGQIRAGEQYF
TGTGCCAGCACTGATGGACAGATACGAGCGGGGGAGCAGTACTTC
>TRBJ1-2|few|TRBV7-8|TRBD1
CASSSRPGTGAPNTF
TGTGCCAGCAGCTCCAGACCCGGGACAGGGGCGCCTAACACCTTC
>TRBJ1-2|.|TRBV7-2|TRBD1
CASRTGQGSNYGYTF
TGTGCCAGCAGGACCGGACAGGGATCTAACTATGGCTACACCTTC
>TRBJ1-1|.|TRBV14|.
CASSFVGVSNTEAFF
TGTGCCAGCAGCTTCGTCGGGGTCTCGAACACTGAAGCTTTCTTT
>TRBJ1-1|.|TRBV5-6|TRBD1
CASSLVPTGEITEAFF
TGTGCCAGCAGCCTAGTCCCGACAGGGGAAATCACTGAAGCTTTCTTT
>TRBJ2-2|once|TRBV5-1|.
CASSMTQGAGELFF
TGCGCCAGCAGCATGACCCAGGGCGCCGGGGAGCTGTTTTTT
>TRBJ1-4|.|TRBV6-1|TRBD1
CASSHGQASNEKLFF
TGTGCCAGCAGTCACGGACAGGCCTCTAATGAAAAACTGTTTTTT
>TRBJ2-1|.|TRBV5-4|.
CASSLARGSPNEQFF
TGTGCCAGCAGCTTGGCGAGGGGGTCCCCCAATGAGCAGTTCTTC
>TRBJ2-5|.|TRBV9|TRBD2
CASSVEGTSRETQYF
TGTGCCAGCAGCGTAGAGGGGACTAGTCGCGAGACCCAGTACTTC
>TRBJ2-4|.|TRBV2|.
CASSEFGRQGLAKNIQYF
TGTGCCAGCAGTGAATTTGGTCGGCAGGGACTAGCCAAAAACATTCAGTACTTC